This TCR beta chain was retrieved from a study of shared clonotypes between healthy human individuals. About the research overall: The donors, two women and three men, were aged 18 to 49.

An even split of each subset's genomic DNA across several immunoSEQ plates was performed. Methods used by the authors: Filtering differed, since immunoSEQ gave only junction sequences and no quality scores. Assay: immunoSEQ multiplex PCR; the TCRdb copy retains only in-frame clones and omits some. V, J and clone size were drawn from that table, and D and trimming were deduced from the DNA. In the table there are about 560,000 clones, roughly 79% of which are singletons. Everyone who donated was a Caucasian adult who lived in Nashville, Tennessee. The germline CDR1 and CDR2 sequences are SGHTS and YDEGEE. The CDR3 consists of 12 residues. Trimming left V 1 base short and J 7 bases short, with 8 bases between.

Sample: PBMCs. This TCR derives from a woman in her thirties or forties in good health. Some clones in this sample may be carry-over from other donors' samples. The rearrangement joins TRBV5-8 to TRBJ1-2, with D hard to call. The CDR3 loop reads CASSLWESGYTF. CDR3 nucleotide sequence: TGTGCCAGCAGCTTGTGGGAATCTGGCTACACCTTC.